Presented here are 20 T cell receptor beta chains from one specimen sequenced in a study of CD8 T cells in ankylosing spondylitis (dated by TCRdb to 2017 to 2019). Library preparation employed 5' RACE. The instrument was an Illumina HiSeq 2500. TCRdb trimmed the raw reads at Q25, called clones with MiXCR and kept productive beta chains. One record per CDR3 amino acid sequence lists the most common genes and DNA. The sample table shows a few hundred thousand distinct CDR3 sequences, and about 18% are seen once. Approximately 33% of the sample belongs to the ten largest clones. The sequencing sample was made of blood, either unsorted or a sorted T cell fraction (not recorded which). These receptors were obtained from a male donor with ankylosing spondylitis or in good health (not recorded which).

This chain connects TRBV12-3 or TRBV12-4 to TRBJ1-4; D is unclear. V was trimmed by 6 bases and J by 5 bases, leaving 10 bases between them. This CDR3 has 13 amino acids. For the CDR3, the DNA is TGTGCCAGCAGACCCACAGTAAATGAAAAACTGTTTTTT. Its protein is CASRPTVNEKLFF.

The V call is TRBV29-1, the J call TRBJ2-1, with 8 bases that match TRBD2. This CDR3 comprises 14 residues. J lost 7 bases, V lost 0 bases, and 5 bases had no gene match. Looked up from germline, CDR1 is SQVTM and CDR2 is ANQGSEA. CDR3 sequence reads: CSVEDGGAENEQFF. CDR3 DNA sequence: TGCAGCGTTGAAGACGGGGGGGCGGAAAATGAGCAGTTCTTC.

CDR3 loop: CASSDQIPTILGTDTQYF. The CDR3 region has the DNA TGTGCCAGCAGTGACCAAATACCGACCATACTTGGCACAGATACGCAGTATTTT. The chain employs TRBV25-1 and TRBJ2-3; D gene ambiguous. V lost 3 bases and J 1 base, leaving 20 bases between the germline ends. The CDR3 has 18 residues. Germline CDR1 and CDR2: MGHDK and SYGVNS.

There are a few counts of this clonotype. The rearrangement links TRBV5-1 to TRBJ2-1, with D tentatively TRBD2 (6 bases). The V gene lost 4 bases and the J gene lost 6 bases, with 14 bases spanning the gap. Per the germline V gene, CDR1 is SGHRS and CDR2 is YFSETQ. There are 14 residues in the CDR3. CDR3 region: CASSGGTRPNEQFF. CDR3 coding DNA: TGCGCCAGCAGCGGAGGGACCAGACCCAATGAGCAGTTCTTC.

This clonotype was counted only a few times. V gene TRBV4-3 combines with J gene TRBJ2-7; TRBD2 agrees at 8 bases. The CDR3 extends over 16 amino acids. Per the germline V gene, CDR1 is LGHNA and CDR2 is YSLEER. V lost 0 bases, J lost 6 bases, and 10 bases stayed unmatched. This CDR3 is CASSQDGHFAGGEQYF. Written as DNA, the CDR3 is TGCGCCAGCAGCCAAGATGGTCATTTTGCGGGGGGCGAGCAGTACTTC.

This clonotype appeared a few times. The rearrangement joins TRBV20-1 to TRBJ2-2; no firm D call. The germline V gene has CDR1 DFQATT and CDR2 SNEGSKA (reference sequence). V was clipped by 6 bases and J by 0 bases, with 17 bases between them. The CDR3 extends over 16 amino acids. The CDR3 bases are TGCAGTGCGGCTCCAGCTTCACGAACGAACACCGGGGAGCTGTTTTTT. Encoded protein: CSAAPASRTNTGELFF.

This clonotype appeared a few times. The J gene is TRBJ1-4, the V gene TRBV4-1; 10 positions match TRBD1. V lost 6 bases to trimming and J lost 3 bases; unmatched junction nucleotides: 13. CDR3 length equals 18 residues. Germline CDR1 MGHRA, CDR2 YSYEKL. The CDR3 DNA is TGCGCCAGCAGGATCGGGACAGGGGCCTTTGTCGCTAATGAAAAACTGTTTTTT. Residues: CASRIGTGAFVANEKLFF.

The chain links TRBV20-1 to TRBJ2-5; TRBD2 might be the D (5 bases). The CDR3 is 14 residues long. The V end was cut by 6 bases, the J end by 7 bases, with 21 bases between. CDR1 is DFQATT, CDR2 SNEGSKA, per germline (reference sequence). The CDR3, as DNA: TGCAGTGCCCTATTTCTTTCCCCGGCGGGGACCCAGTACTTC. This translates into CSALFLSPAGTQYF.

This clonotype was seen ten or more times. The genes are TRBV20-1 and TRBJ2-7; 9 bases align to TRBD1. Germline V gene sequence: CDR1 DFQATT, CDR2 SNEGSKA (reference sequence). CDR3 length equals 14 residues. After removal of 3 bases from V and 3 bases from J, the junction contained 6 bases not matched to a gene. The CDR3 nucleotides read TGCAGTGCTAGTGGACAGGGGCCTTTCTACGAGCAGTACTTC. Translating gives CSASGQGPFYEQYF.

This clonotype turned up a few times. The chain employs TRBV9 and TRBJ2-1, with D tentatively TRBD2 (6 bases). V lost 0 bases and J lost 2, with 9 bases in between. Germline V CDR1 and CDR2: SGDLS, YYNGEE. The CDR3 is 15 amino acids. The CDR3 here is CASSVGDSTYNEQFF. The CDR3 region has the DNA TGTGCCAGCAGCGTAGGGGACTCCACCTACAATGAGCAGTTCTTC.

This clonotype was observed a few times. The chain joins TRBV5-1 to TRBJ2-5, with D perhaps matching TRBD1 or TRBD2 (5 bases each). The germline gives CDR1 SGHRS, CDR2 YFSETQ. V was trimmed by 5 bases and J by 1 base, leaving 18 bases between them. The CDR3 is 16 residues long. The DNA for the CDR3 is TGCGCCAGCAGGTCCCTGGATCGGGGACCCCAAGAGACCCAGTACTTC. It yields the protein CASRSLDRGPQETQYF. Full variable domain (outside the CDR3, taken from reference TRBV5-1 and TRBJ2-5): KAGVTQTPRYLIKTRGQQVTLSCSPISGHRSVSWYQQTPGQGLQFLFEYFSETQRNKGNFPGRFSGRQFSNSRSEMNVSTLELGDSALYLCASRSLDRGPQETQYFGPGTRLLVL.

The DNA of the CDR3 is TGTGCCAGCAGTTACCTCAACTACGAGCAGTACTTC. Amino acid sequence: CASSYLNYEQYF. V is TRBV6-2 or TRBV6-3 and J is TRBJ2-7; D remains unclear. Trimming shortened V by 2 bases and J by 3 bases, and 5 bases separated the two germline ends. Germline loops: CDR1 MNHEY, CDR2 SVGEGT. CDR3 length equals 12 residues.

This clonotype was picked up many times. The chain joins TRBV5-1 to TRBJ2-2; the match to TRBD2 covers 10 bases. There are 18 residues in the CDR3. CDR1 is SGHRS, CDR2 YFSETQ, per germline. V shed 4 bases, J shed 0 bases, and the junction held 9 bases outside the gene matches. Written as DNA, the CDR3 is TGCGCCAGCAGCCAACCGGGACTAGCGAACACGAACACCGGGGAGCTGTTTTTT. This codes for CASSQPGLANTNTGELFF.

This clonotype was observed a few times. The rearrangement joins TRBV4-1 to TRBJ2-5, with D hard to call. V dropped 0 bases and J dropped 5 bases, with 13 bases sitting between them. Germline values: CDR1 MGHRA, CDR2 YSYEKL. The CDR3 is made up of 15 amino acids. The CDR3 region is CASSQDQGILETQYF. The CDR3 DNA sequence: TGCGCCAGCAGCCAAGATCAAGGGATCCTGGAGACCCAGTACTTC.

The sample holds a few counts of this clonotype. The J gene is TRBJ2-3, the V gene TRBV9, with D uncertain. The CDR3 has 17 residues. Germline V gene data show CDR1 as SGDLS and CDR2 as YYNGEE. V was clipped by 3 bases and J by 6 bases, with 23 bases between them. In DNA, the CDR3 is TGTGCCAGCAGCGAGCCCAGTTCCCTCACCGATTGGGATACGCAGTATTTT. Amino acid sequence: CASSEPSSLTDWDTQYF.

This clonotype turned up a few times. The junction departs from germline at one end; a sequencing error may be responsible. V gene TRBV29-1 combines with J gene TRBJ2-7, with D possibly TRBD2 on 6 matching bases. The germline V gene encodes CDR1 SQVTM and CDR2 ANQGSEA. The CDR3 loop spans 14 amino acids. The CDR3: CSVDLVRDSSEQYF. The CDR3 coding sequence is TGCAGCGTTGACTTAGTCAGGGACTCCTCCGAGCAGTACTTC.

This clonotype occurred a few times. This CDR3 reads CASSFEGGNTGELFF. The CDR3 coding sequence is TGCGCCAGCAGCTTCGAGGGAGGGAACACCGGGGAGCTGTTTTTT. V usage is TRBV5-1 and J usage is TRBJ2-2; maybe TRBD2 (6 bases). The CDR3 is 15 amino acids. The V and J ends lost 2 bases and 1 base respectively, with 9 bases between them. The germline CDR1 and CDR2 sequences are SGHRS and YFSETQ.

The chain combines TRBV11-2 with TRBJ2-2; TRBD2 aligns across 10 bases. Germline CDR1 reads SGHAT; CDR2 reads FQNNGV. This CDR3 has 16 residues. J gave up 0 bases and V 4 bases, and 2 bases lay outside the gene matches. CDR3 sequence: CASSSGLAANTGELFF. The DNA for the CDR3 is TGTGCCAGCAGCTCCGGACTAGCGGCGAACACCGGGGAGCTGTTTTTT.

The J gene is TRBJ2-2, the V gene TRBV5-1; unclear D gene. V gave up 0 bases and J gave up 1 base, with 13 bases separating them. The CDR3 extends over 17 amino acids. The germline gives CDR1 SGHRS, CDR2 YFSETQ. The CDR3 protein is CASSLEVLRLNTGELFF. CDR3 coding DNA: TGCGCCAGCAGCTTGGAGGTCCTCCGGCTGAACACCGGGGAGCTGTTTTTT.

The gene calls are TRBV6-5 and TRBJ2-3, with TRBD2 matching over 7 bases. The length of the CDR3 is 15 residues. The ends lost 2 bases at V and 5 bases at J; junction bases unmatched: 7. Germline CDR1 and CDR2: MNHEY and SVGAGI. The CDR3 DNA sequence: TGTGCCAGCAGTTACGCGGGAGAGACCGTAGATACGCAGTATTTT. Its protein is CASSYAGETVDTQYF.